This T cell receptor beta chain was recovered during a study of spatial heterogeneity in lung cancer. Notes on the study in general: Ubiquitous expanded tumor TCRs were seen in blood more at resection than at follow-up.

This CDR3 spans 18 amino acids. CDR1 and CDR2 from the germline V gene are SGHTA and FQGTGA. Germline trimming cut 4 bases from V and 0 bases from J; bases unmatched to any gene: 9. About this clonotype itself: Its antigen is unidentified.

Via MiXCR, TCRdb re-called the 5' RACE reads, giving one row per CDR3 protein. The top ten hold 25% to 35% of the sample, which has fewer than 40,000 distinct CDR3 sequences, around 7.2% seen once. Time point meaning: sample taken at primary tumor resection. Material for sequencing was whole RNA from tumor, nontumor lung or frozen PBMC, left unsorted. The chain couples TRBV7-3 to TRBJ2-3; 11 positions match TRBD2. The sample consisted of PBMCs, taken at surgery. This sequence was found in a male donor with early-stage non-small cell lung cancer. CDR3 coding DNA: TGTGCCAGCAGCTCCACTCGGACTAGCGGGCTCAGCACAGATACGCAGTATTTT. It translates to CASSSTRTSGLSTDTQYF.